The rows below give T cell receptor beta chains drawn from one sample of a study of blood T cell repertoires in COVID-19. Profiled with immunoSEQ multiplex PCR; TCRdb holds only in-frame clones, not every one. The sample lists under 200,000 clones, around nine tenths occurring once. The sample comprised peripheral blood. All receptors derive from a man younger than 30 with active or convalescent COVID-19. The CDR3 runs from the conserved cysteine through the conserved F or W. D genes are given only for firm matches. Clone size, where shown, is once, few, many, or a class for clones that have expanded.

clone size	V gene	D gene	J gene	CDR3 DNA	CDR3 protein
.	TRBV6-2/TRBV6-3	TRBD1	TRBJ1-2	TGTGCCAGCAGTTACTCGCGACAGGGGACCTATGGCTACACCTTC	CASSYSRQGTYGYTF
once	TRBV29-1	.	TRBJ1-1	TGCAGCGTGGGGGCGGGGAGGGAAGCCACTGAAGCTTTCTTT	CSVGAGREATEAFF
.	TRBV6-1	.	TRBJ2-2	TGTGCCAGCAGTGCCCTACTAGGCCGGACGAACACCGGGGAGCTGTTTTTT	CASSALLGRTNTGELFF
.	TRBV11-3	.	TRBJ2-7	TGTGCCAGCAGCTTAGGGGGGCCAGCGGAGCAGTACTTC	CASSLGGPAEQYF
.	TRBV7-9	.	TRBJ2-1	TGTGCCAGCAGCCCCGTACGGGGCTACAATGAGCAGTTCTTC	CASSPVRGYNEQFF
.	TRBV3-1/TRBV3-2	TRBD2	TRBJ2-3	TGTGCCAGCAGGAGCGGGGGGGCGGGAAATACGCAGTATTTT	CASRSGGAGNTQYF
.	TRBV9	TRBD2	TRBJ2-1	TGTGCCAGCAGCGCCGACAAGCGGGGGGGGTTGAATGAGCAGTTCTTC	CASSADKRGGLNEQFF
.	TRBV9	TRBD2	TRBJ2-1	TGTGCCAGCAGCGTAGTAGGACTAGCCAATGAGCAGTTCTTC	CASSVVGLANEQFF
.	TRBV5-5	.	TRBJ2-2	TGTGCCAGCAGCTCTCCGGGAGCCAACACCGGGGAGCTGTTTTTT	CASSSPGANTGELFF
.	TRBV2	TRBD1	TRBJ2-7	TGTGCCAGCGGCGGTGGACAGGGGGAGCAGTACTTC	CASGGGQGEQYF
.	TRBV6-5	TRBD2	TRBJ2-1	TGTGCCAGCACCTTAGCGGGCGACTCCTACAATGAGCAGTTCTTC	CASTLAGDSYNEQFF
.	TRBV21-1	.	TRBJ1-5	TGTGCCAGCAGCAAAGAGTTGGAGGGGGCTGATCAGCCCCAGCATTTT	CASSKELEGADQPQHF
.	TRBV5-1	TRBD2	TRBJ2-5	TGCGCCCCAAGGGTGACTAGCGGGAGTAAATCAGAGACCCAGTACTTC	CAPRVTSGSKSETQYF
.	TRBV5-1	.	TRBJ1-2	TGCGCCAGCAGCTTGGGACCGGGACAAAACTATGGCTACACCTTC	CASSLGPGQNYGYTF
.	TRBV5-4	.	TRBJ2-1	TGTGCCAGCAGCCCCCAGCTAGCGCTCAGAAATGAGCAGTTCTTC	CASSPQLALRNEQFF
.	TRBV7-6	.	TRBJ2-1	TGTGCCAGCAGCACCTCGCGGGGGCATGACAATGAGCAGTTCTTC	CASSTSRGHDNEQFF
.	TRBV5-1	TRBD1	TRBJ2-3	TGCGCCAGCAGTCCTGGACAGGGGGCAGATACGCAGTATTTT	CASSPGQGADTQYF
.	TRBV19	TRBD2	TRBJ2-2	TGTGCCAGTAGGAGACTAGCGGGAAACACCGGGGAGCTGTTTTTT	CASRRLAGNTGELFF
.	TRBV12-3/TRBV12-4	TRBD1	TRBJ1-1	TGTGCCAGCAGTTTACAGGGGGATACTGAAGCTTTCTTT	CASSLQGDTEAFF
.	TRBV15	.	TRBJ1-5	TGTGCCACCAGCAGAGATCGTACCAGGGAAGAGGTGTTAAGCAATCAGCCCCAGCATTTT	CATSRDRTREEVLSNQPQHF
.	TRBV7-6	TRBD2	TRBJ2-1	TGTGCCAGCAGCCTCCTCCGTACTAGCGGGAAATACAATGAGCAGTTCTTC	CASSLLRTSGKYNEQFF
.	TRBV6-5	.	TRBJ1-6	TGTGCCAGCTCCGACAGGTGGATGTCTTCACCCCTCCACTTT	CASSDRWMSSPLHF
.	TRBV19	.	TRBJ2-2	TGTGCCAGCCGGCCGGGGGGCCGGACCGGGGAGCTGTTTTTT	CASRPGGRTGELFF
.	TRBV11-2	TRBD1	TRBJ1-5	TGTGCCAGCAGCTATGGACAGGGAAGTCAGCCCCAGCATTTT	CASSYGQGSQPQHF
few	TRBV5-6	.	TRBJ2-5	TGTGCCAGCAGCCGACAAGTTCAAGAGACCCAGTACTTC	CASSRQVQETQYF
.	TRBV4-2	TRBD1	TRBJ1-2	TGTGCCAGCAGCCAAGGGGGTGCGGCAGGGGGGAGCTATGGCTACACCTTC	CASSQGGAAGGSYGYTF
.	TRBV9	TRBD2	TRBJ2-5	TGTGCCAGCAGCGTAGGCCTAGCGGGAGGCCAAGAGACCCAGTACTTC	CASSVGLAGGQETQYF
.	TRBV5-5	TRBD2	TRBJ2-1	TGTGCCAGCAGCTTGGCTCTAGCGGGGGACACCTACAATGAGCAGTTCTTC	CASSLALAGDTYNEQFF
.	TRBV2	TRBD1	TRBJ1-6	TGTGCCAGCAGTTACAGGGGATATAATTCACCCCTCCACTTT	CASSYRGYNSPLHF
.	TRBV7-2	.	TRBJ2-7	TGTGCCAGCAGCTCAAGATCCGGGACACCCACCGAGCCCTACGAGCAGTACTTC	CASSSRSGTPTEPYEQYF
.	TRBV30	.	TRBJ2-7	TGTGCCTGGAGTCGGGGGGCGAGCGAGCAGTACTTC	CAWSRGASEQYF
.	TRBV5-6	.	TRBJ2-3	TGTGCCAGCAGCTCACAGGATACGCAGTATTTT	CASSSQDTQYF
.	TRBV30	TRBD1	TRBJ1-2	TGTGCCTGGGACAGGGGGCTAAGGGGCTACACCTTC	CAWDRGLRGYTF
few	TRBV6-6	TRBD1	TRBJ2-2	TGTGCCAGCACCAAGGACAGGGGGACCGGGGAGCTGTTTTTT	CASTKDRGTGELFF
.	TRBV21-1	.	TRBJ1-2	TGTGCCAGCAGGAGAACGGGACAGGGCTGTGGCTACACCTTC	CASRRTGQGCGYTF
.	TRBV6-5	.	TRBJ1-2	TGTGCCAGCAAAGGTTCGGGACTGAGCTATGGCTACACCTTC	CASKGSGLSYGYTF
.	TRBV2	.	TRBJ2-7	TGTGCCAGCAGTTTCAGTTCCTACGAGCAGTACTTC	CASSFSSYEQYF
few	TRBV7-9	TRBD2	TRBJ2-1	TGTGCCAGCAGCTCCCGGACTAGCGGGATATCCTACAATGAGCAGTTCTTC	CASSSRTSGISYNEQFF
.	TRBV11-2	TRBD2	TRBJ2-1	TGTGCCAGCAGGGGCCTAGCGGGGGATAGCTACAATGAGCAGTTCTTC	CASRGLAGDSYNEQFF
.	TRBV3-1/TRBV3-2	TRBD1	TRBJ1-5	TGTGCCAGCAGCCAAACAGGGGACTTCAATCAGCCCCAGCATTTT	CASSQTGDFNQPQHF
.	TRBV27	TRBD2	TRBJ2-1	TGTGCCAGCAGTTCCCGGGGGGGGAGGAACTACAATGAGCAGTTCTTC	CASSSRGGRNYNEQFF
.	TRBV10-2	TRBD1	TRBJ1-3	TGCGCCAGCAGATCGGGACAGCCAGGAAACACCATATATTTT	CASRSGQPGNTIYF
.	TRBV19	TRBD1	TRBJ1-5	TGTGCCAGTAGTGCCCGCGGGACAGGGGCCCAGCCCCAGCATTTT	CASSARGTGAQPQHF
.	TRBV6-6	.	TRBJ2-2	TGTGCCAGCAGCCCATACGGGGGGCAAAACACCGGGGAGCTGTTTTTT	CASSPYGGQNTGELFF
.	TRBV13	TRBD1	TRBJ1-1	TGTGCCAGCAGCCAGGGACAGGGTTACACTGAAGCTTTCTTT	CASSQGQGYTEAFF
.	TRBV28	TRBD1	TRBJ2-1	TGTGCCAGCAGTTCTGCCGGACAGGGTAATAATGAGCAGTTCTTC	CASSSAGQGNNEQFF
.	TRBV30	TRBD1	TRBJ1-2	TGTGCCTGGTCGACAGGGGGCGTCTATGGCTACACCTTC	CAWSTGGVYGYTF
.	TRBV29-1	.	TRBJ1-1	TGCAGCGTCCACCCAGGTTTGAGAGAAGCTTTCTTT	CSVHPGLREAFF